This T cell receptor beta chain was captured in a study of tumor and adjacent non-tumor tissue in lung cancer. As for this clonotype: A much larger clone sits a single nucleotide away, making a read error possible.

Germline CDR1 and CDR2: GTSNPN and SVGIG (reference sequence). The CDR3 consists of 16 residues. No cell sorting was done before RNA was extracted from the tissue. A modified ARM-PCR protocol with three rounds of nested PCR amplified TCRbeta. MiXCR was run by TCRdb on the multiplex PCR reads, yielding one entry per CDR3 protein. The repertoire holds 65,000 to 90,000 distinct CDR3 sequences, with about two thirds as singletons. Sequencing was performed on lung tumor tissue. This sequence was found in a woman between 65 and 79 years old with non-small cell lung cancer. The chain is built from TRBV30 and TRBJ2-1, with TRBD2 identical over 10 bases. In DNA form, the CDR3 reads TGTGCCTGGCGTGTAGACCCAGCGGGAGGGCCGGGAGAGCAGTTCTTC. Translated: CAWRVDPAGGPGEQFF.